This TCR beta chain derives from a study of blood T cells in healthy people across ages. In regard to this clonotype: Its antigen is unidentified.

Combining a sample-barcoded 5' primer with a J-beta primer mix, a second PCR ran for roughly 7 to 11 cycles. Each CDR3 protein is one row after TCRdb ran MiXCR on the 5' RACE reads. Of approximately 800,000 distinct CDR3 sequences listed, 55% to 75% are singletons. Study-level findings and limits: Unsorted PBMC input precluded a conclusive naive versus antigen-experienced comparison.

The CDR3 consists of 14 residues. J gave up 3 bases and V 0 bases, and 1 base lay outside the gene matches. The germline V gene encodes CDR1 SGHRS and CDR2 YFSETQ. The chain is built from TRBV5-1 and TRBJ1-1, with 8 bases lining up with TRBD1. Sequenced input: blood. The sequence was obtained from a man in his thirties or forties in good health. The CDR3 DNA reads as TGCGCCAGCAGCTTGGAACAGGGGGACACTGAAGCTTTCTTT. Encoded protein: CASSLEQGDTEAFF.